The 21 T cell receptor beta chains below all came from one sample that was sequenced in a study of shared clonotypes between healthy human individuals. Selected positively for CCR7 and CD45RO-negative, naive CD8 cells excluded terminally differentiated effector memory CD45RA+ cells. Data came from immunoSEQ multiplex PCR; TCRdb stores just in-frame clones and leaves some out. This table has nearly 2 million clones, approximately 94% appearing once. The sequencing sample was made of naive CD8+ T cells sorted from blood. These receptors all stem from a man younger than 30 in good health.

The rearrangement joins TRBV27 to TRBJ2-1; D is uncertain. CDR1 and CDR2 (germline): MNHEY, SMNVEV (reference sequence). Trimming took off 6 bases at V and 6 bases at J, with 12 bases between the two ends. The CDR3 contains 13 residues. The CDR3 here is CASRTMGFNEQFF. CDR3 nucleotides: TGTGCCAGCAGAACTATGGGTTTCAATGAGCAGTTCTTC.

The genes are TRBV7-9 and TRBJ2-7, with TRBD1 matching 10 bases. This CDR3 is 15 amino acids long. From germline, CDR1 is SEHNR and CDR2 FQNEAQ (reference sequence). V lost 4 bases, J lost 4 bases, and 7 bases stayed unmatched. CDR3 bases: TGTGCCAGCAGCTCCGGACAGGGGGGGAGATACGAGCAGTACTTC. This translates into CASSSGQGGRYEQYF. The full variable domain, with the rest looked up from reference TRBV7-9 and TRBJ2-7, is DTGVSQNPRHKITKRGQNVTFRCDPISEHNRLYWYRQTLGQGPEFLTYFQNEAQLEKSRLLSDRFSAERPKGSFSTLEIQRTEQGDSAMYLCASSSGQGGRYEQYFGPGTRLTVT.

The chain joins TRBV2 to TRBJ2-7; D perhaps matches TRBD1 (5 bases). The CDR3 has 13 residues. The V and J ends lost 3 bases and 2 bases respectively, with 8 bases between them. CDR1 and CDR2 (germline): SNHLY, FYNNEI. CDR3 sequence: CASSDRVTYEQYF. In DNA form, the CDR3 reads TGTGCCAGCAGTGACAGGGTAACCTACGAGCAGTACTTC.

Note on this clone: Other nucleotide sequences in the sample specify the same CDR3. This rearrangement joins TRBV19 to TRBJ2-7, with a tentative D call TRBD2 (5 bases). CDR3 length: 13 residues. The germline V gene has CDR1 LNHDA and CDR2 SQIVND (reference sequence). The V end was cut by 5 bases, the J end by 3 bases, with 11 bases between. The CDR3 region has the DNA TGTGCCAGTAGTCCAGGACTCATCTACGAGCAGTACTTC. It encodes CASSPGLIYEQYF.

The chain employs TRBV7-6 and TRBJ2-1; 7 nucleotides match TRBD1. Trimming took 5 bases from V and 13 from J; bases not matched to a gene: 11. This CDR3 is built from 13 residues. Germline-derived CDR1 and CDR2 are SGHVS and FNYEAQ. The CDR3 DNA reads TGTGCCAGCAGCCCCTACTCAGGACAGGTTCAGTTCTTC. It translates to CASSPYSGQVQFF.

The rearrangement joins TRBV4-1 to TRBJ1-5; D is perhaps TRBD1 (6 bases). Trimming removed 0 bases at V and 5 bases at J, with 14 bases between. Germline V CDR1 and CDR2: MGHRA, YSYEKL. CDR3 length equals 16 residues. Here the CDR3 reads CASSQDWQGNHQPQHF. The CDR3 region has the DNA TGCGCCAGCAGCCAAGATTGGCAGGGGAACCATCAGCCCCAGCATTTT.

The J gene is TRBJ2-7, the V gene TRBV28, with D possibly called TRBD1 or TRBD2 (5 bases each). The CDR3 is 14 residues long. V shed 5 bases and J shed 0 bases, with 11 bases lying between them. CDR1 and CDR2 (germline): MDHEN, SYDVKM. The CDR3 DNA sequence: TGTGCCAGCAGTCGAGGGACGGACTCCTACGAGCAGTACTTC. Residues: CASSRGTDSYEQYF.

CDR3 residues: CASSQDYPDYNEQFF. The CDR3 nucleotides are TGCGCCAGCAGCCAAGATTACCCCGACTACAATGAGCAGTTCTTC. J is TRBJ2-1 and V is TRBV4-3, with unresolved D. Germline V gene sequence: CDR1 LGHNA, CDR2 YSLEER. The germline V and J ends were trimmed by 0 bases and 3 bases, with 9 bases remaining between them. CDR3 size: 15 residues.

A word on this clone: The same CDR3 can be traced to other DNA sequences in this sample. The CDR3: CASSSQGDYGYTF. Written as DNA, the CDR3 is TGTGCCAGCAGCTCACAGGGGGACTATGGCTACACCTTC. The rearrangement links TRBV13 to TRBJ1-2, with TRBD1 matching over 8 bases. This CDR3 is 13 amino acids long. V was clipped by 4 bases and J by 3 bases; unmatched bases: 1. Looked up from germline, CDR1 is PRHDT and CDR2 is FYEKMQ (reference sequence).

A remark on this clone: Distinct nucleotide sequences in the sample also encode this CDR3. The chain has TRBV9 and TRBJ2-3; weak D call: TRBD2 (6 bases). The V gene lost 4 bases and the J gene lost 0 bases, with 15 bases spanning the gap. The CDR3 totals 16 residues. The germline gives CDR1 SGDLS, CDR2 YYNGEE. The CDR3 bases are TGTGCCAGCAGCCCTCGAACGGGGGTGAGCACAGATACGCAGTATTTT. Translating it yields CASSPRTGVSTDTQYF.

About this clone: This specimen includes other DNA sequences encoding the same CDR3. The rearrangement links TRBV5-1 to TRBJ2-7; 7 bases map to TRBD1. The CDR3 contains 13 residues. J was trimmed by 6 bases and V by 1 base; bases with no gene match: 4. Per the germline V gene, CDR1 is SGHRS and CDR2 is YFSETQ. For the CDR3, the DNA is TGCGCCAGCAGCTTGAGAGGGGGCGGCGAGCAGTACTTC. Translated: CASSLRGGGEQYF. Drawing the rest from reference TRBV5-1 and TRBJ2-7, the complete variable domain is KAGVTQTPRYLIKTRGQQVTLSCSPISGHRSVSWYQQTPGQGLQFLFEYFSETQRNKGNFPGRFSGRQFSNSRSEMNVSTLELGDSALYLCASSLRGGGEQYFGPGTRLTVT.

V and J are TRBV28 and TRBJ1-2, with D maybe TRBD1 (5 bases). V lost 5 bases to trimming and J lost 4 bases, with 17 bases between them. The CDR3 sequence is 15 residues long. CDR1 MDHEN and CDR2 SYDVKM come from the germline V gene. This CDR3 reads CASSAIGEDGYGYTF. In DNA form, the CDR3 reads TGTGCCAGCAGTGCAATAGGGGAGGACGGCTATGGCTACACCTTC.

V gene TRBV4-1 combines with J gene TRBJ2-2, with TRBD1 identical over 12 bases. Looked up from germline, CDR1 is MGHRA and CDR2 is YSYEKL. The CDR3 totals 15 residues. The trim removed 3 bases at V and 7 bases at J, leaving 3 bases unmatched. CDR3 in amino acids: CASSHGTGGIGELFF. CDR3 DNA sequence: TGCGCCAGCAGCCATGGGACAGGGGGCATCGGGGAGCTGTTTTTT.

This chain uses TRBV4-3 with TRBJ1-3, with D uncertain. CDR1 LGHNA and CDR2 YSLEER come from the germline V gene. Trimming removed 5 bases at V and 4 bases at J, with 21 bases between. CDR3 size: 17 residues. Here the CDR3 reads CASSYNVIRDSGNTIYF. The DNA for the CDR3 is TGCGCCAGCAGCTACAATGTCATACGGGATTCGGGAAACACCATATATTTT.

This chain uses TRBV7-9 with TRBJ1-1, with no clear D. The V gene lost 5 bases and the J gene lost 1 base, with 8 bases spanning the gap. The germline V gene has CDR1 SEHNR and CDR2 FQNEAQ (reference sequence). The CDR3 runs 13 residues. This CDR3 reads CASSPDTNTEAFF. DNA for the CDR3: TGTGCCAGCAGCCCTGACACGAACACTGAAGCTTTCTTT.

The chain couples TRBV4-1 to TRBJ2-7; TRBD1 is a possible D gene (6 bases). V lost 1 base and J 0 bases, leaving 16 bases between the germline ends. Per the germline V gene, CDR1 is MGHRA and CDR2 is YSYEKL. The CDR3 sequence is 17 residues long. CDR3 region: CASSQGTDSASSYEQYF. As DNA, the CDR3 is TGCGCCAGCAGCCAAGGGACAGACAGTGCTAGCTCCTACGAGCAGTACTTC.

CDR3 sequence reads: CASSGQKTEAFF. The DNA for the CDR3 is TGTGCCAGCAGCGGGCAGAAAACTGAAGCTTTCTTT. V is TRBV5-4 and J is TRBJ1-1, with unresolved D. The CDR3 totals 12 residues. V was pared by 4 bases and J by 5 bases, with 9 bases between. Per the germline V gene, CDR1 is SGHNT and CDR2 is YYREEE (reference sequence). The complete variable domain, with remaining parts taken from reference TRBV5-4 and TRBJ1-1, reads ETGVTQSPTHLIKTRGQQVTLRCSSQSGHNTVSWYQQALGQGPQFIFQYYREEENGRGNFPPRFSGLQFPNYSSELNVNALELDDSALYLCASSGQKTEAFFGQGTRLTVV.

This rearrangement joins TRBV9 to TRBJ2-3; 7 bases agree with TRBD1. This CDR3 has 19 amino acids. Germline V lookup: CDR1 SGDLS, CDR2 YYNGEE. The trim removed 2 bases at V and 3 bases at J, leaving 18 bases unmatched. Here the CDR3 reads CASSVGTDGANRGTDTQYF. As DNA, the CDR3 is TGTGCCAGCAGCGTCGGGACAGATGGGGCTAATCGGGGTACAGATACGCAGTATTTT.

The chain has TRBV5-4 and TRBJ1-1; no definite D call. The CDR3 loop spans 14 amino acids. V lost 2 bases and J 5 bases, leaving 13 bases between the germline ends. Germline values: CDR1 SGHNT, CDR2 YYREEE (reference sequence). The chain's CDR3 is CASSFETGGTEAFF. As DNA, the CDR3 is TGTGCCAGCAGCTTCGAGACCGGAGGGACTGAAGCTTTCTTT.

The chain combines TRBV15 with TRBJ2-7, with 7 bases matching TRBD2. V lost 0 bases, J lost 6 bases, and 14 bases stayed unmatched. There are 17 residues in the CDR3. Germline V gives CDR1 LNHNV, CDR2 YYDKDF (reference sequence). CDR3 amino acids: CATSRDWEGQEGSEQYF. DNA of the CDR3: TGTGCCACCAGCAGAGATTGGGAGGGCCAGGAAGGGTCCGAGCAGTACTTC.

CDR3 DNA: TGCGCCAGCAGCTTGGGCGGGACTTCTAGCTCCTACAATGAGCAGTTCTTC. Protein: CASSLGGTSSSYNEQFF. V usage is TRBV5-1 and J usage is TRBJ2-1, with D maybe TRBD2 (6 bases). Germline V gene lookup returns CDR1 SGHRS and CDR2 YFSETQ. The CDR3 sequence is 17 residues long. Trimming cost V 0 bases and J 0 bases, with 13 bases left between them.